This record looks at one TCR beta chain sequence and its context. Its cognate antigen is unknown. These data originate in a study of long-term antiretroviral therapy in people with HIV. Study-level findings and limits: It was not possible to obtain data on ART adherence, viral resistance or therapy changes. Clones that had undergone expansion before ART prevailed in the repertoire throughout all time points. HIV repertoires spanned tighter CDR3 length ranges than controls did. Dating from the mid-2000s to the late 2010s, the blood was possibly obtained under older ART regimens.

The ends lost 4 bases at V and 5 bases at J; junction bases unmatched: 8. Germline V gene data show CDR1 as SGHDT and CDR2 as YYEEEE. CDR3 size: 15 residues. Researchers report immunoSEQ v3.0 was run at survey level. The method was immunoSEQ multiplex PCR; TCRdb's version includes in-frame clones alone and lacks a portion of them. The sample includes more than 15,000 clones, around 94% of them seen just once. The chain combines TRBV5-6 with TRBJ1-1, with 10 positions matching TRBD1. The sequence came from a woman in her forties or fifties with HIV. The specimen was unsorted PBMCs, collected around 6.4 years after starting antiretroviral therapy. CDR3 in amino acids: CASSPSGQGGTEAFF. The CDR3 nucleotides read TGTGCCAGCAGCCCTTCTGGACAGGGGGGAACTGAAGCTTTCTTT.